Listed below are T cell receptor beta chains from one sample, sequenced in a study of T-cell memory formation after mild COVID-19. TCRdb passed the 5' RACE reads through MiXCR, listing each CDR3 protein once. There are about 350,000 distinct CDR3 sequences in the sample; approximately 13% occur only once, and roughly 20% lies in the top ten. Sequencing input: PBMCs or a T cell subset sorted from them (not recorded which). The origin of the receptors is a man younger than 35 who had mild COVID-19 (a few samples of this study predate the infection). Cell type and time point are not known. Both conserved end residues are part of each CDR3. The order of the fields is clone size, D gene, V gene, J gene, CDR3 DNA, CDR3 protein. A D gene is named only where the DNA matches it firmly. Some rows mark clone size as missing; the rest say once, few, many or name a class of expanded clone.

abundance: NA; d_gene: TRBD2; v_gene: TRBV9; j_gene: TRBJ2-1; CDR3nt: TGTGCCAGCAGCGTTTCCGTAGCGGGGGGCTACAATGAGCAGTTCTTC; CDR3aa: CASSVSVAGGYNEQFF
abundance: NA; d_gene: TRBD1; v_gene: TRBV6-5; j_gene: TRBJ2-5; CDR3nt: TGTGCCAGCAGTTACTCGGGACAGCTTAGGGGGGAGACCCAGTACTTC; CDR3aa: CASSYSGQLRGETQYF
abundance: many; d_gene: NA; v_gene: TRBV10-2; j_gene: TRBJ2-3; CDR3nt: TGCGCCAGCAGTGAACCCGGAGGAGATACGCAGTATTTT; CDR3aa: CASSEPGGDTQYF
abundance: many; d_gene: TRBD1; v_gene: TRBV18; j_gene: TRBJ2-1; CDR3nt: TGTGCCAGCTCACCCAACAGGGGGACGACCTACAATGAGCAGTTCTTC; CDR3aa: CASSPNRGTTYNEQFF
abundance: NA; d_gene: NA; v_gene: TRBV18; j_gene: TRBJ2-5; CDR3nt: TGTGCCGGCTCACCACCGTTAAGAGAGACCCAGTACTTC; CDR3aa: CAGSPPLRETQYF
abundance: NA; d_gene: NA; v_gene: TRBV7-8; j_gene: TRBJ1-1; CDR3nt: TGTGCCAGCAGCTCCCTACAGGGTCCGAACACTGAAGCTTTCTTT; CDR3aa: CASSSLQGPNTEAFF
abundance: many; d_gene: NA; v_gene: TRBV19; j_gene: TRBJ2-6; CDR3nt: TGTGCCAGTAGTATTCGGGGAACCTCTGGGGCCAACGTCCTGACTTTC; CDR3aa: CASSIRGTSGANVLTF
abundance: few; d_gene: NA; v_gene: TRBV25-1; j_gene: TRBJ1-5; CDR3nt: TGTGCCAGCAGTGAAGGGGTTCTTAGCAATCAGCCCCAGCATTTT; CDR3aa: CASSEGVLSNQPQHF
abundance: many; d_gene: NA; v_gene: TRBV7-9; j_gene: TRBJ1-2; CDR3nt: TGTGCCAGCAGCGCCATTCTGACAAACTATGGCTACACCTTC; CDR3aa: CASSAILTNYGYTF
abundance: few; d_gene: NA; v_gene: TRBV5-1; j_gene: TRBJ2-1; CDR3nt: TGCGCCAGCAGCTTGGCCGAACTCTCCTACAATGAGCAGTTCTTC; CDR3aa: CASSLAELSYNEQFF
abundance: NA; d_gene: NA; v_gene: TRBV4-1; j_gene: TRBJ1-1; CDR3nt: TGCGCCAGCAGCCAAGACTCAGGATTTGGTAAGGCTTTCTTT; CDR3aa: CASSQDSGFGKAFF
abundance: many; d_gene: NA; v_gene: TRBV4-3; j_gene: TRBJ2-2; CDR3nt: TGCGCCAGCAGCCAAAGCCGGATTGTCGGGGAGCTGTTTTTT; CDR3aa: CASSQSRIVGELFF
abundance: NA; d_gene: NA; v_gene: TRBV4-1; j_gene: TRBJ2-5; CDR3nt: TGCGCCAGCTGCCTCCAGGGGAGGGAGACCCAGTACTTC; CDR3aa: CASCLQGRETQYF
abundance: few; d_gene: NA; v_gene: TRBV5-7; j_gene: TRBJ1-1; CDR3nt: TGTGCCAGCAGCTTAAAGGAAGCTTTCTTT; CDR3aa: CASSLKEAFF
abundance: few; d_gene: NA; v_gene: TRBV5-1; j_gene: TRBJ1-5; CDR3nt: TGCGCCAGCAGTCTAGGGACGGGCAACTATCAGCCCCAGCATTTT; CDR3aa: CASSLGTGNYQPQHF
abundance: few; d_gene: NA; v_gene: TRBV10-2; j_gene: TRBJ1-2; CDR3nt: TGCGCCAGCAGGCCGGCGGGGGGGACCCACTATGGCTACACCTTC; CDR3aa: CASRPAGGTHYGYTF
abundance: many; d_gene: NA; v_gene: TRBV13; j_gene: TRBJ2-2; CDR3nt: TGTGCCAGCAGCCTCCCTGGGGGGGAGCTGTTTTTT; CDR3aa: CASSLPGGELFF
abundance: NA; d_gene: NA; v_gene: TRBV7-2; j_gene: TRBJ2-1; CDR3nt: TGTGCCAGCAGCTTAGACCGCTGGAATGAGCATTTCTTC; CDR3aa: CASSLDRWNEHFF
abundance: few; d_gene: NA; v_gene: TRBV7-8; j_gene: TRBJ2-3; CDR3nt: TGTGCCAGCACCCTAGGGGGGGACGCAGATACGCAGTATTTT; CDR3aa: CASTLGGDADTQYF
abundance: many; d_gene: TRBD2; v_gene: TRBV11-2; j_gene: TRBJ2-2; CDR3nt: TGTGCCAGCAGCCCGCCGGTCGGCGGGGGGAGGACCGGGGAGCTGTTTTTT; CDR3aa: CASSPPVGGGRTGELFF
abundance: NA; d_gene: NA; v_gene: TRBV7-2; j_gene: TRBJ1-1; CDR3nt: TGTGCCAGCAGCTTATCAGTGACAACGGCTTTCTTT; CDR3aa: CASSLSVTTAFF
abundance: NA; d_gene: NA; v_gene: TRBV5-4; j_gene: TRBJ1-1; CDR3nt: TGTGCCAGCAGCCAGACAGTGAACACTGAAGCTTTCTTT; CDR3aa: CASSQTVNTEAFF
abundance: NA; d_gene: NA; v_gene: TRBV9; j_gene: TRBJ1-1; CDR3nt: TGTGCCAGCAGCGTAGTCGACACTTTGTCGGAGGCTTTCTTT; CDR3aa: CASSVVDTLSEAFF
abundance: NA; d_gene: NA; v_gene: TRBV3-1; j_gene: TRBJ2-1; CDR3nt: TGTGCCAGCAGCCAAGGTGCAGGGCCCCAGGGTGAGCAGTTCTTC; CDR3aa: CASSQGAGPQGEQFF
abundance: many; d_gene: NA; v_gene: TRBV6-5; j_gene: TRBJ2-2; CDR3nt: TGTGCCAGCTGCGCCCAGGGGTCCGGGGAGCTGTTTTTT; CDR3aa: CASCAQGSGELFF
abundance: many; d_gene: NA; v_gene: TRBV3-1; j_gene: TRBJ1-1; CDR3nt: TGTGCCAGCAGCCAACTCCGGGTCCCTGAAGCTTTCTTT; CDR3aa: CASSQLRVPEAFF
abundance: NA; d_gene: NA; v_gene: TRBV20-1; j_gene: TRBJ2-5; CDR3nt: TGCAGTGCTAGGGACAGCGACGGAGAGACCCAGTACTTC; CDR3aa: CSARDSDGETQYF
abundance: NA; d_gene: TRBD1; v_gene: TRBV29-1; j_gene: TRBJ2-7; CDR3nt: TGCAGCGTCCACTCGACAGGGGCTTTAGGGGAGCAGTACTTC; CDR3aa: CSVHSTGALGEQYF
abundance: few; d_gene: NA; v_gene: TRBV11-2; j_gene: TRBJ1-5; CDR3nt: TGTGCCAGCAGCCTTTCTTCGGTCCCCGGGAGCAATCAGCCCCAGCATTTT; CDR3aa: CASSLSSVPGSNQPQHF
abundance: NA; d_gene: NA; v_gene: TRBV12-3/TRBV12-4; j_gene: TRBJ1-1; CDR3nt: TGTGCCAGCAGATCCAGGGTGCGAGACACTGAAGCTTTCTTT; CDR3aa: CASRSRVRDTEAFF
abundance: many; d_gene: TRBD2; v_gene: TRBV6-4; j_gene: TRBJ2-1; CDR3nt: TGTGCCAGCAGCGCTGGACTAGCGGGGGGCAGTGATGAGCAGTTCTTC; CDR3aa: CASSAGLAGGSDEQFF
abundance: many; d_gene: NA; v_gene: TRBV7-3; j_gene: TRBJ2-1; CDR3nt: TGTGCCAGCAGCCGGGACTCCAGCTCCTACAATGAGCAGTTCTTC; CDR3aa: CASSRDSSSYNEQFF
abundance: many; d_gene: NA; v_gene: TRBV6-2/TRBV6-3; j_gene: TRBJ2-2; CDR3nt: TGTGCCAGCAGTCCAGCCGCGTACACCGGGGAGCTGTTTTTT; CDR3aa: CASSPAAYTGELFF
abundance: medium-sized; d_gene: NA; v_gene: TRBV14; j_gene: TRBJ1-1; CDR3nt: TGTGCCAGCAGCCGGGGAGGGGCTTTGAACACTGAAGCTTTCTTT; CDR3aa: CASSRGGALNTEAFF
abundance: NA; d_gene: TRBD1; v_gene: TRBV2; j_gene: TRBJ1-1; CDR3nt: TGTGCCAGCAGTCGACAGGGGGGGGACGCTTTCTTT; CDR3aa: CASSRQGGDAFF
abundance: few; d_gene: NA; v_gene: TRBV7-7; j_gene: TRBJ2-7; CDR3nt: TGTGCCAGCAGCCCCGAGGGTGGGAGCTCCGAGCAGTACTTC; CDR3aa: CASSPEGGSSEQYF
abundance: NA; d_gene: NA; v_gene: TRBV7-3; j_gene: TRBJ1-6; CDR3nt: TGTGCCAGCAGCTTAACCCCCGATTCACCCCTCCACTTT; CDR3aa: CASSLTPDSPLHF
abundance: NA; d_gene: NA; v_gene: TRBV12-3/TRBV12-4; j_gene: TRBJ1-3; CDR3nt: TGTGCCAGCAGTTTAGGCCAGGGGTTCTCTGGAAACACCATATATTTT; CDR3aa: CASSLGQGFSGNTIYF
abundance: few; d_gene: NA; v_gene: TRBV5-1; j_gene: TRBJ1-1; CDR3nt: TGCGCCAGCAGCTTGGGTGACAGTGCCACTGAAGCTTTCTTT; CDR3aa: CASSLGDSATEAFF
abundance: few; d_gene: NA; v_gene: TRBV7-2; j_gene: TRBJ1-3; CDR3nt: TGTGCCAGCAGCCCCCCGTACCAGTTTGGAAACACCATATATTTT; CDR3aa: CASSPPYQFGNTIYF
abundance: NA; d_gene: NA; v_gene: TRBV10-3; j_gene: TRBJ2-3; CDR3nt: TGTGCCATCAACCGGGACGACGGACTAGATACGCAGTATTTT; CDR3aa: CAINRDDGLDTQYF
abundance: NA; d_gene: NA; v_gene: TRBV20-1; j_gene: TRBJ2-1; CDR3nt: TGCAGTGCTAGACCCGGGGCCAATGAGCAGTTCTTC; CDR3aa: CSARPGANEQFF
abundance: few; d_gene: NA; v_gene: TRBV12-3/TRBV12-4; j_gene: TRBJ2-2; CDR3nt: TGTGCCAGCAGTTTAGGGCTAGCCCAGATCGGGGAGCTGTTTTTT; CDR3aa: CASSLGLAQIGELFF
abundance: NA; d_gene: NA; v_gene: TRBV7-9; j_gene: TRBJ1-2; CDR3nt: TGTGCCAGCAGCTTAGAAGGTCCGGCTTTCTATGGCTACACCTTC; CDR3aa: CASSLEGPAFYGYTF
abundance: NA; d_gene: NA; v_gene: TRBV5-1; j_gene: TRBJ2-1; CDR3nt: TGCGCCAGCAGCTTCACTACCTCCTACAATGAGCAGTTCTTC; CDR3aa: CASSFTTSYNEQFF
abundance: NA; d_gene: TRBD2; v_gene: TRBV13; j_gene: TRBJ2-3; CDR3nt: TGTGCCAGCAGCATTAGCGGGGGGAACACAGATACGCAGTATTTT; CDR3aa: CASSISGGNTDTQYF